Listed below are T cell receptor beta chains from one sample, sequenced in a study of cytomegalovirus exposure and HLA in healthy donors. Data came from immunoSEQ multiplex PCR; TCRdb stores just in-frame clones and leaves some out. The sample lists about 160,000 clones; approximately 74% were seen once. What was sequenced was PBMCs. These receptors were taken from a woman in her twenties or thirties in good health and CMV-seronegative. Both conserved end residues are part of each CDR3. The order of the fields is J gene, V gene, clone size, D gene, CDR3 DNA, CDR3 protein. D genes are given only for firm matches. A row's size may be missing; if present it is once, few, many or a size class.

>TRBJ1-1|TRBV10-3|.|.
TGTGCCATCAGTGAGCAAGGAGGGGCGAACACTGAAGCTTTCTTT
CAISEQGGANTEAFF
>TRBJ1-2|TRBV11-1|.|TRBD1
TGTGCCAGCAGCTTCCGGGACAGGGAGAGGATATTTATGGGCTACACCTTC
CASSFRDRERIFMGYTF
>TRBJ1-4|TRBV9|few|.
TGTGCCAGCAGCGTAGCCGTCCGGGGGAATGAAAAACTGTTTTTT
CASSVAVRGNEKLFF
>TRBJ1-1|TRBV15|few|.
TGTGCCACCAGCAGAGTCGGGGGGCTAGAGGCTTTCTTT
CATSRVGGLEAFF
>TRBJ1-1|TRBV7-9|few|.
TGTGCCAGCCCCTCGGGGTCAGACACTGAAGCTTTCTTT
CASPSGSDTEAFF
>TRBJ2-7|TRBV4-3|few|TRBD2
TGCGCCAGCAGCCAAGATGCTAGCGGAACATACGAGCAGTACTTC
CASSQDASGTYEQYF
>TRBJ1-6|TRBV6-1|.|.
TGTGCCAGCAGTGAGGATCGGAGCTCACCCCTCCACTTT
CASSEDRSSPLHF
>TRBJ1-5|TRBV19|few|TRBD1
TGTGCCAGTAGTATAGAGGGAACAGGGGGTCAGCCCCAGCATTTT
CASSIEGTGGQPQHF
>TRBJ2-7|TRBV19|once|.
TGTGCCAGTAGTCTCCCCGGGGTCTACGAGCAGTACTTC
CASSLPGVYEQYF
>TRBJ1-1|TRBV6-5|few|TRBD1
TGTGCCAGCAGGTACAGGGGTGGAAAGGATGAAGCTTTCTTT
CASRYRGGKDEAFF
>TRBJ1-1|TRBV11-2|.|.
TGTGCCAGCAGCTTATTAGCGGGGGCAGGGACTGAAGCTTTCTTT
CASSLLAGAGTEAFF
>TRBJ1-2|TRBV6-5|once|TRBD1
TGTGCCAGCAGTAGGGGACAGCTACTTGGCTACACCTTC
CASSRGQLLGYTF
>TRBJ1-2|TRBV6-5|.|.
TGTGCCAGCAGTTACGGGCAGTCCTATGGCTACACCTTC
CASSYGQSYGYTF
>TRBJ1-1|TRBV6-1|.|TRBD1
TGTGCCAGCAGACCCCAGGGGGTTGGCACTGAAGCTTTCTTT
CASRPQGVGTEAFF
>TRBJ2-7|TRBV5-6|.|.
TGTGCCAGCAGCGCCGATGGTGGGAGCTCCTACGAGCAGTACTTC
CASSADGGSSYEQYF
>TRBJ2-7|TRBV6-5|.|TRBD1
TGTGCCAGCAGTTACGAGACAGGGGGGTACGAGCAGTACTTC
CASSYETGGYEQYF
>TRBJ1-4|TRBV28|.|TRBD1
TGTGCCAGCAGTTTACCACAGGGGGCGCGGAAACTGTTTTTT
CASSLPQGARKLFF
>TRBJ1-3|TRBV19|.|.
TGTGCCAGTAGATCACAGGGCGTACGCTCTGGAAACACCATATATTTT
CASRSQGVRSGNTIYF
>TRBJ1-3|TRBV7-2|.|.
TGTGCCAGCAGCTTAAATCGGGGAAACGCCATATATTTT
CASSLNRGNAIYF
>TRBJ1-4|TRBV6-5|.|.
TGTGCCAGCAGCTACCTAACAGGGACAACTAATGAAAAACTGTTTTTT
CASSYLTGTTNEKLFF
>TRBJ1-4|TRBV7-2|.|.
TGTGCCAGCAGCCTCACAAATGAAAAACTGTTTTTT
CASSLTNEKLFF
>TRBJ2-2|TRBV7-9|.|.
TGTGCCAGCAGCTCAGTCCACAGGGGGGAGCTGTTTTTT
CASSSVHRGELFF
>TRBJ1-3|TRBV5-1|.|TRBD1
TGCGCCAGCAGCTTGTTGGGACAGGGAACTGGAAACACCATATATTTT
CASSLLGQGTGNTIYF
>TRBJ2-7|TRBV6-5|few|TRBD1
TGTGCCAGCAGAAAACAGGGGGCCAGCTACGAGCAGTACTTC
CASRKQGASYEQYF
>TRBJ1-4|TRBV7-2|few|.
TGTGCCAGCAGCTTAGTAGTTGGTGAAAAACTGTTTTTT
CASSLVVGEKLFF
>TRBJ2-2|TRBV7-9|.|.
TGTGCCAGCAGATCCGGGACTTCTACCGGGGAGCTGTTTTTT
CASRSGTSTGELFF
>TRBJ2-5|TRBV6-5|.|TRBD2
TGTGCCAGCAGTCCACGACTAGCGGTCCAAGAGACCCAGTACTTC
CASSPRLAVQETQYF
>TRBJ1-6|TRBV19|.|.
TGTGCCAGTAGTATAGCGGGAGCTTATAATTCACCCCTCCACTTT
CASSIAGAYNSPLHF
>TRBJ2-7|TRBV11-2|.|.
TGTGCCAGCAGCTTAGAGAGGCTGAGGGCAGGAGGACCCTACGAGCAGTACTTC
CASSLERLRAGGPYEQYF
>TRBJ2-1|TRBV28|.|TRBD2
TGTGCCAGCAGTTTAGTCGGGACTAGCGAGAATGAGCAGTTCTTC
CASSLVGTSENEQFF
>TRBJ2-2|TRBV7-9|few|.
TGTGCCAGCAGCGCTAGCGTCATGAACACCGGGGAGCTGTTTTTT
CASSASVMNTGELFF
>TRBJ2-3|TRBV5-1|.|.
TGCGCCAGCAGCGACATGAGCACAGATACGCAGTATTTT
CASSDMSTDTQYF